This TCR beta chain was sequenced in a study of T cell changes during pregnancy in multiple sclerosis. This CDR3 has 14 residues. V shed 0 bases and J 1 base; nucleotides not matched to a gene: 0. Germline V lookup: CDR1 SGDLS, CDR2 YYNGEE. Using immunoSEQ multiplex PCR, the repertoire was profiled, and TCRdb retains in-frame clones only, with some absent. The repertoire consists of tens of thousands of clones, with 90% occurring once and the leading ten covering about 10%. The clonotype comes from a female donor with multiple sclerosis, enrolled in a pregnancy study. The V gene is TRBV9, the J gene TRBJ1-1; TRBD1 agrees at 7 bases. The sequencing used CD8+ T cells from peripheral blood mononuclear cells, collected before pregnancy. CDR3 DNA: TGTGCCAGCAGCGTAGGGACAGGGAACACTGAAGCTTTCTTT. The encoded protein is CASSVGTGNTEAFF. Full variable domain (remainder filled in from reference TRBV9 and TRBJ1-1): DSGVTQTPKHLITATGQRVTLRCSPRSGDLSVYWYQQSLDQGLQFLIQYYNGEERAKGNILERFSAQQFPDLHSELNLSSLELGDSALYFCASSVGTGNTEAFFGQGTRLTVV.